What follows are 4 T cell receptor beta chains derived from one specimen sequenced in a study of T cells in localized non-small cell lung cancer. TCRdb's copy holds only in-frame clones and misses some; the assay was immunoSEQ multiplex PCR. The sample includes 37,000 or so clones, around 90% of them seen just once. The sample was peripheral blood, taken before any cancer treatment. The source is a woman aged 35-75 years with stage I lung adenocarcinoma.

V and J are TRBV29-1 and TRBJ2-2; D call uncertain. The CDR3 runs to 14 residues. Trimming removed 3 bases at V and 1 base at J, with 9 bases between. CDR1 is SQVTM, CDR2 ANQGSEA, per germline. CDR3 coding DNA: TGCAGCGTTGAGAAACAGTTGAACACCGGGGAGCTGTTTTTT. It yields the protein CSVEKQLNTGELFF.

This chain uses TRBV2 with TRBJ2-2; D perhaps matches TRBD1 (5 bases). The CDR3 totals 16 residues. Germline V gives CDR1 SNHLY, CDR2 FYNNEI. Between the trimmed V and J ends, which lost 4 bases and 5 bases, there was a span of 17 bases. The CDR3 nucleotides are TGTGCCAGCAGTGCCCCAGGGCAGGTTGGGACCGGGGAGCTGTTTTTT. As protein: CASSAPGQVGTGELFF. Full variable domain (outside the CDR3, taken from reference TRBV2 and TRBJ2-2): EPEVTQTPSHQVTQMGQEVILRCVPISNHLYFYWYRQILGQKVEFLVSFYNNEISEKSEIFDDQFSVERPDGSNFTLKIRSTKLEDSAMYFCASSAPGQVGTGELFFGEGSRLTVL.

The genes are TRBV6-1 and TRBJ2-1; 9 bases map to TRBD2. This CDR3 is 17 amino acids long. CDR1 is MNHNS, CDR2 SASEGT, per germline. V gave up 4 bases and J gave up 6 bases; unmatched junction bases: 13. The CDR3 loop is CASSGAWGREGLNEQFF. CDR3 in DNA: TGTGCCAGCAGTGGAGCCTGGGGGCGGGAGGGCCTCAATGAGCAGTTCTTC.

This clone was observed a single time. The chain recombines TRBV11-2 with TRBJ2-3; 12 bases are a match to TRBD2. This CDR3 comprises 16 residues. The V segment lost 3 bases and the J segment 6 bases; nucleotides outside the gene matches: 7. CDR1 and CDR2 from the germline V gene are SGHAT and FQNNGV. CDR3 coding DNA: TGTGCCAGCAGCTTTCGACTAGCGGGAGTTACGGATACGCAGTATTTT. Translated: CASSFRLAGVTDTQYF.